The following is a TCR beta chain sequence with its context. The data originate from a study of shared clonotypes between healthy human individuals. This CDR3 region has 18 residues. The V and J ends lost 1 base and 7 bases, in that order; junction bases with no gene match: 11. The germline CDR1 and CDR2 sequences are SGHAT and FQNNGV. TCRdb's table, derived via immunoSEQ multiplex PCR, lists solely in-frame clones and lacks some. Among some 2,400,000 clones listed, about 94% were seen once. V and J are TRBV11-2 and TRBJ2-7; TRBD2 matches at 15 bases. What was sequenced was naive CD4+ T cells sorted from blood. The sample's subset: CD45RA+ positively selected. The TCR originated in a man aged 18 to 30 in good health. The CDR3 bases are TGTGCCAGCAGCTTAGTTGGACTAGCGGGAGGGTACTACGAGGAGCAGTACTTC. As protein: CASSLVGLAGGYYEEQYF.